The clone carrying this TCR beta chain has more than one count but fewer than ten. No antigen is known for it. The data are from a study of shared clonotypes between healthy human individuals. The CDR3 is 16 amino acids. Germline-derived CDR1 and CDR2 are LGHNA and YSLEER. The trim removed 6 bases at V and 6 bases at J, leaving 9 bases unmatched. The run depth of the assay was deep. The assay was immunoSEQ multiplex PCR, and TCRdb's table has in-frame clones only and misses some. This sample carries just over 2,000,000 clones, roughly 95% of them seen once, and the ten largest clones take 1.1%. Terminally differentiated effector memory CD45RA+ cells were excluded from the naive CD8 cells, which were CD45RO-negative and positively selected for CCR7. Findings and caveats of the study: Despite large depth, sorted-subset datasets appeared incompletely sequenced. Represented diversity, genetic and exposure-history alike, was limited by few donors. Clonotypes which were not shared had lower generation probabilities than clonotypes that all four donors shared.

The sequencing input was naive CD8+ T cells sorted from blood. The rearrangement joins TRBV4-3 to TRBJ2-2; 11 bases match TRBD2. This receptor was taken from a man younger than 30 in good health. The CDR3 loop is CASRQSSGRAAGELFF. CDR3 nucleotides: TGCGCCAGCAGACAAAGTAGCGGGAGGGCCGCCGGGGAGCTGTTTTTT.